This T cell receptor (beta chain) came from a study of T cell responses to AZD1222 COVID-19 vaccine. The CDR3 is 9 amino acids. V lost 3 bases and J 15 bases, leaving 5 bases between the germline ends. Profiling relied on immunoSEQ multiplex PCR, and the TCRdb table lists in-frame clones only, not all of them. The data contain about 170,000 clones, 85% to 95% of them singletons. Specimen: peripheral blood, collected on day 0 of AZD1222 vaccination. The origin of this receptor is an adult in good health. The chain links TRBV23-1 to TRBJ1-4, with D unresolved. TRBV23-1 qualifies as an ORF whose function is uncertain. This CDR3 is CASSHSMFF. CDR3 coding DNA: TGCGCCAGCAGTCACAGTATGTTTTTT.